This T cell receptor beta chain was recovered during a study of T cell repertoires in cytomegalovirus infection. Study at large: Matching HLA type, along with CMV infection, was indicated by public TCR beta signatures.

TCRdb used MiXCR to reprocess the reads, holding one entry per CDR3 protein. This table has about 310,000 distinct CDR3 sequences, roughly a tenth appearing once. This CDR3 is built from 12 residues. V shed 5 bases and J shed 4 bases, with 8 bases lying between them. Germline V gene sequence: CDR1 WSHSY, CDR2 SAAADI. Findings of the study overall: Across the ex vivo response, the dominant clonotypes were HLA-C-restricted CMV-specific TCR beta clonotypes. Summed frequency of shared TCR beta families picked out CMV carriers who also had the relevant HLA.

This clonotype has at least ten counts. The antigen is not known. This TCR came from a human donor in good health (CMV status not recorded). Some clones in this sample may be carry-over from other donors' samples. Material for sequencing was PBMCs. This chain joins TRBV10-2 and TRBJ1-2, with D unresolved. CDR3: CASSHEVYGYTF. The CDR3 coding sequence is TGCGCCAGCAGTCATGAGGTCTATGGCTACACCTTC.